This passage covers 28 T cell receptor beta chains from one sample sequenced in a study of blood T cell repertoires in COVID-19. The repertoire was sequenced with immunoSEQ multiplex PCR; TCRdb's copy has only in-frame clones and lacks some. The sample yields around 150,000 clones, about 90% seen once. Sequencing input: peripheral blood. Receptor source: a man aged 25 to 40 with COVID-19, enrolled during active disease.

The V call is TRBV21-1, the J call TRBJ2-3; the table's D call, TRBD1, was not checked against the DNA. TRBV21-1 is noted as a pseudogene. The CDR3 loop spans 18 amino acids. The CDR3 coding sequence is TGTGCCAGCAGCAAAGGAGGATGGACAGGGGGCGGCACAGATACGCAGTATTTT. Its translation is CASSKGGWTGGGTDTQYF.

This clone was counted only a few times. The V gene is TRBV30, the J gene TRBJ2-3; possibly TRBD2 for D (7 bases). Trimming pared 4 bases from V and 8 bases from J, leaving 22 bases between. This CDR3 has 15 residues. Germline lookup yields CDR1 GTSNPN and CDR2 SVGIG (reference sequence). CDR3 protein: CAWIKGGAPLGTQYF. DNA for the CDR3: TGTGCCTGGATCAAGGGGGGGGCCCCCTTAGGTACGCAGTATTTT.

This clone has a single count. The chain joins TRBV3-1 (or the pseudogene TRBV3-2) to TRBJ2-1; 7 nucleotides agree with TRBD2. The germline V gene encodes CDR1 LGHDT and CDR2 YNNKEL (reference sequence). The CDR3 covers 18 residues. J lost 0 bases, V lost 0 bases, and 8 bases had no gene match. The CDR3 DNA reads as TGTGCCAGCAGCCAAGAAGACGGAGCGGGAAGCTCCTACAATGAGCAGTTCTTC. It codes for CASSQEDGAGSSYNEQFF.

The CDR3 here is CASSLDGTAGDIQYF. Here the CDR3 DNA reads TGCGCCAGCAGCTTGGATGGGACAGCCGGAGACATTCAGTACTTC. The chain joins TRBV5-1 to TRBJ2-4; 7 bases are a match to TRBD1. The junction had 8 bases not matched to a gene; V was cut back by 0 bases and J by 8 bases. The CDR3 consists of 15 residues. The germline V gene has CDR1 SGHRS and CDR2 YFSETQ.

This chain joins TRBV19 and TRBJ1-4, with TRBD1 identical over 7 bases. Germline V gene data show CDR1 as LNHDA and CDR2 as SQIVND (reference sequence). The CDR3 loop spans 15 amino acids. V lost 4 bases, J lost 5 bases, and 7 bases stayed unmatched. DNA for the CDR3: TGTGCCAGTAGTACGGGGACAGCGCAGAATGAAAAACTGTTTTTT. Translated: CASSTGTAQNEKLFF. Using reference TRBV19 and TRBJ1-4 for the parts outside the CDR3, the full variable domain is DGGITQSPKYLFRKEGQNVTLSCEQNLNHDAMYWYRQDPGQGLRLIYYSQIVNDFQKGDIAEGYSVSREKKESFPLTVTSAQKNPTAFYLCASSTGTAQNEKLFFGSGTQLSVL.

The rearrangement uses TRBV7-6 and TRBJ1-4; 9 nucleotides match TRBD1. The CDR3 loop spans 16 amino acids. Germline CDR1 reads SGHVS; CDR2 reads FNYEAQ. V lost 5 bases and J lost 1; bases outside the gene matches: 5. CDR3 residues: CASSPDRGVTNEKLFF. The CDR3 nucleotides read TGTGCCAGCAGCCCGGACAGGGGTGTAACTAATGAAAAACTGTTTTTT.

This clone was picked up a small number of times. The genes are TRBV13 and TRBJ2-5; TRBD2 is a possible D gene (6 bases). CDR1 is PRHDT and CDR2 is FYEKMQ in the germline V gene (reference sequence). Trimming removed 1 base from V and 3 bases from J, with 15 bases in between. The CDR3 length is 16 residues. CDR3 DNA sequence: TGTGCCAGCAGCTTAGCCTCTGGCGGACTAAAAGAGACCCAGTACTTC. Protein: CASSLASGGLKETQYF. Full variable domain (rest looked up from reference TRBV13 and TRBJ2-5): AAGVIQSPRHLIKEKRETATLKCYPIPRHDTVYWYQQGPGQDPQFLISFYEKMQSDKGSIPDRFSAQQFSDYHSELNMSSLELGDSALYFCASSLASGGLKETQYFGPGTRLLVL.

The chain uses TRBV27 and TRBJ1-1, with a weak D call TRBD1 (6 bases). The CDR3 sequence is 13 residues long. Between the trimmed V and J ends, which lost 5 bases and 4 bases, there was a span of 11 bases. Germline lookup yields CDR1 MNHEY and CDR2 SMNVEV (reference sequence). The CDR3 nucleotides are TGTGCCAGCAGTATCGGGACATTCACTGAAGCTTTCTTT. Its protein product is CASSIGTFTEAFF.

The V gene is TRBV6-2 or TRBV6-3, the J gene TRBJ1-1; D possibly corresponds to TRBD1 (6 bases). Germline CDR1 MNHEY, CDR2 SVGEGT. CDR3 length: 16 amino acids. Trimming shortened V by 2 bases and J by 0 bases, and 13 bases separated the two germline ends. In DNA, the CDR3 is TGTGCCAGCAGTTACGTCGCAGGGGCTATGAACACTGAAGCTTTCTTT. As protein: CASSYVAGAMNTEAFF.

CDR3 sequence reads: CASSLTGSSYEQYF. The DNA for the CDR3 is TGTGCCAGCAGCTTGACAGGGTCTTCCTACGAGCAGTACTTC. The chain recombines TRBV27 with TRBJ2-7; the match to TRBD1 covers 7 bases. CDR1 is MNHEY and CDR2 is SMNVEV in the germline V gene (reference sequence). The CDR3 is 14 amino acids. The junction had 6 bases not matched to a gene; V was cut back by 6 bases and J by 1 base.

This clone was seen once. J is TRBJ2-7 and V is TRBV5-1; the match to TRBD2 covers 13 bases. CDR3 length: 14 residues. The junction had 0 bases not matched to a gene; V was cut back by 2 bases and J by 4 bases. The germline gives CDR1 SGHRS, CDR2 YFSETQ. Written as DNA, the CDR3 is TGCGCCAGCAGCTTACTAGCGGGAGGGTACGAGCAGTACTTC. It translates to CASSLLAGGYEQYF.

The gene calls are TRBV10-3 and TRBJ1-6; D gene unclear. The CDR3 contains 17 residues. The germline V gene has CDR1 ENHRY and CDR2 SYGVKD. Trimming left V 10 bases short and J 0 bases short, with 19 bases between. In nucleotides, the CDR3 is TGTGCCAACTCGGGGAGCCCGTCAAGCTCCTATAATTCACCCCTCCACTTT. Translating gives CANSGSPSSSYNSPLHF.

This clone has only one observation. The chain carries TRBV11-2 and TRBJ2-1, with a possible D match to TRBD2 (5 bases). The CDR3 has 15 residues. The V and J ends lost 3 bases and 0 bases respectively, with 9 bases between them. Germline assignment: CDR1 SGHAT and CDR2 FQNNGV. The CDR3 nucleotides are TGTGCCAGCAGCTTCTTAGGGAGCTCCTACAATGAGCAGTTCTTC. Encoded protein: CASSFLGSSYNEQFF. Looking up the rest from reference TRBV11-2 and TRBJ2-1 gives the full variable domain: EAGVAQSPRYKIIEKRQSVAFWCNPISGHATLYWYQQILGQGPKLLIQFQNNGVVDDSQLPKDRFSAERLKGVDSTLKIQPAKLEDSAVYLCASSFLGSSYNEQFFGPGTRLTVL.

CDR3 nucleotides: TGTGCCAGCAGTATAATAGCTACTGAAGCTTTCTTT. This gives the protein CASSIIATEAFF. The rearrangement uses TRBV3-1 (or the pseudogene TRBV3-2) and TRBJ1-1; D is unresolved. The CDR3 is 12 amino acids. The V and J ends lost 6 bases and 5 bases respectively, with 10 bases between them. Germline assignment: CDR1 LGHDT and CDR2 YNNKEL (reference sequence).

The rearrangement links TRBV18 to TRBJ2-7, with D perhaps matching TRBD1 (6 bases). This CDR3 spans 12 amino acids. V was pared by 5 bases and J by 4 bases, with 9 bases between. Looked up from germline, CDR1 is KGHSH and CDR2 is LQKENI. In DNA form, the CDR3 reads TGTGCCAGCTCAAAAGGACAGTACGAGCAGTACTTC. It codes for CASSKGQYEQYF. Combining the CDR3 with reference TRBV18 and TRBJ2-7 gives the whole variable domain NAGVMQNPRHLVRRRGQEARLRCSPMKGHSHVYWYRQLPEEGLKFMVYLQKENIIDESGMPKERFSAEFPKEGPSILRIQQVVRGDSAAYFCASSKGQYEQYFGPGTRLTVT.

The gene calls are TRBV18 and TRBJ2-7; tentative D call: TRBD2 (7 bases). The CDR3 runs 15 residues. The V end was cut by 5 bases, the J end by 2 bases, with 16 bases between. Per the germline V gene, CDR1 is KGHSH and CDR2 is LQKENI. The CDR3 bases are TGTGCCAGCTCAAGAGGTGCGGGGGCTGCCTACGAGCAGTACTTC. It specifies CASSRGAGAAYEQYF. Looking up the rest from reference TRBV18 and TRBJ2-7 gives the full variable domain: NAGVMQNPRHLVRRRGQEARLRCSPMKGHSHVYWYRQLPEEGLKFMVYLQKENIIDESGMPKERFSAEFPKEGPSILRIQQVVRGDSAAYFCASSRGAGAAYEQYFGPGTRLTVT.

The rearrangement uses TRBV7-8 and TRBJ1-5, with 9 bases fitting TRBD1. V dropped 5 bases and J dropped 7; count of bases not matched to a gene: 6. The germline gives CDR1 SGHVS, CDR2 FQNEAQ. The CDR3 contains 14 residues. The chain's CDR3 is CASSAQGAKQPQHF. Here the CDR3 DNA reads TGTGCCAGCAGCGCACAGGGGGCAAAACAGCCCCAGCATTTT. The variable domain in full, completed from reference TRBV7-8 and TRBJ1-5, reads GAGVSQSPRYKVAKRGQDVALRCDPISGHVSLFWYQQALGQGPEFLTYFQNEAQLDKSGLPSDRFFAERPEGSVSTLKIQRTQQEDSAVYLCASSAQGAKQPQHFGDGTRLSIL.

The rearrangement uses TRBV5-4 and TRBJ1-1; D gene unclear. Trimming took 4 bases from V and 1 from J, leaving 14 bases between them. This CDR3 spans 15 amino acids. The V gene's germline CDR1 is SGHNT and CDR2 YYREEE (reference sequence). CDR3 sequence reads: CASSRETTANTEAFF. For the CDR3, the DNA is TGTGCCAGCAGCCGTGAGACTACAGCGAACACTGAAGCTTTCTTT. Full variable domain (remainder filled in from reference TRBV5-4 and TRBJ1-1): ETGVTQSPTHLIKTRGQQVTLRCSSQSGHNTVSWYQQALGQGPQFIFQYYREEENGRGNFPPRFSGLQFPNYSSELNVNALELDDSALYLCASSRETTANTEAFFGQGTRLTVV.

This rearrangement joins TRBV7-2 to TRBJ2-1, with TRBD2 matching over 8 bases. The CDR3 runs to 16 residues. CDR1 is SGHTA and CDR2 is FQGNSA in the germline V gene. The ends lost 1 base at V and 4 bases at J; junction bases unmatched: 6. The CDR3 loop reads CASSLVASGPYNEQFF. The CDR3 DNA reads TGTGCCAGCAGCTTAGTAGCTAGCGGGCCTTACAATGAGCAGTTCTTC.

The rearrangement joins TRBV24-1 to TRBJ2-2, with 10 bases identical to TRBD2. The CDR3 sequence is 16 residues long. From germline, CDR1 is KGHDR and CDR2 SFDVKD. The V segment lost 3 bases and the J segment 1 base; nucleotides outside the gene matches: 1. The CDR3 sequence: CATSDPSGGNTGELFF. The CDR3, as DNA: TGTGCCACCAGTGATCCTAGCGGGGGGAACACCGGGGAGCTGTTTTTT.

The chain has TRBV6-2 or TRBV6-3 and TRBJ1-1; D gene unclear. With 6 bases removed from V and 4 bases from J, the gap between germline ends came to 15 bases. CDR3 size: 14 residues. Germline CDR1 is MNHEY and CDR2 is SVGEGT. CDR3 DNA sequence: TGTGCCAGCAGCAAGTTAGTTCAAAGCACTGAAGCTTTCTTT. Its translation is CASSKLVQSTEAFF.

The chain has TRBV11-3 and TRBJ1-1; 9 bases agree with TRBD1. V lost 5 bases and J lost 1; bases outside the gene matches: 2. The CDR3 totals 14 residues. Germline CDR1 is SGHNT and CDR2 is YENEEA. CDR3 nucleotides: TGTGCCAGCAGCCAACAGGGGGCGAACACTGAAGCTTTCTTT. This gives the protein CASSQQGANTEAFF.

The V gene is TRBV24-1, the J gene TRBJ2-1; unclear D gene. Germline values: CDR1 KGHDR, CDR2 SFDVKD. Trimming removed 4 bases from V and 7 bases from J, with 13 bases in between. The CDR3 contains 14 residues. CDR3 sequence reads: CATSDPTGENEQFF. Here the CDR3 DNA reads TGTGCCACCAGTGACCCCACCGGAGAAAATGAGCAGTTCTTC.

The chain joins TRBV19 to TRBJ1-1; 8 nucleotides align to TRBD1. V was clipped by 5 bases and J by 5 bases; unmatched bases: 10. There are 15 residues in the CDR3. CDR1 is LNHDA and CDR2 is SQIVND in the germline V gene (reference sequence). The CDR3 sequence: CASSFLDRVKTEAFF. The CDR3, as DNA: TGTGCCAGTAGTTTCCTGGACAGGGTCAAGACTGAAGCTTTCTTT.

This rearrangement joins TRBV18 to TRBJ1-6; the match to TRBD1 covers 8 bases. This CDR3 is 15 amino acids long. The germline CDR1 and CDR2 sequences are KGHSH and LQKENI. V lost 6 bases to trimming and J lost 5 bases; unmatched junction nucleotides: 6. CDR3: CASSQLQGDNSPLHF. Here the CDR3 DNA reads TGTGCCAGCTCTCAGCTACAGGGGGATAATTCACCCCTCCACTTT.

On this clone: One end of the junction fails to match germline, which may point to a read error. V gene TRBV5-4 combines with J gene TRBJ1-1; D is ambiguous. This CDR3 is 15 amino acids long. The germline gives CDR1 SGHNT, CDR2 YYREEE (reference sequence). CDR3 nucleotides: TGTGCCAGCAGCATTGATCCGGGTATGAACACTGAGGCTTTCTTT. It is translated as CASSIDPGMNTEAFF.

The CDR3 nucleotides read TGTGCCAGCAGTTCCCACCAGGATCCCTCCTACGAGCAGTACTTC. Its translation: CASSSHQDPSYEQYF. This chain connects TRBV6-2 or TRBV6-3 to TRBJ2-7; no definite D call. Germline-derived CDR1 and CDR2 are MNHEY and SVGEGT. Deletions cut 4 bases from V and 0 bases from J, with 13 bases between. The CDR3 runs to 15 residues.

The chain carries TRBV25-1 and TRBJ1-2; D is ambiguous. The CDR3 is 12 amino acids. V was pared by 6 bases and J by 4 bases, with 9 bases between. CDR1 and CDR2 from the germline V gene are MGHDK and SYGVNS. CDR3 sequence: CASRGSFYGYTF. DNA of the CDR3: TGTGCCAGCAGGGGGAGTTTCTATGGCTACACCTTC.